This T cell receptor beta chain appears in the sequencing data of a study of identical twins. TCRdb re-called the 5' RACE reads through MiXCR, storing one row per CDR3 protein. The data show roughly 220,000 distinct CDR3 sequences, approximately 7.1% seen once. This clonotype has at least ten counts. These same records also appear under a second study, on T cells expressing NK-cell markers. In that study: Similarly, these clonotypes led the CD3+CD56-NKG2C+ fraction as well in several donors.

Input material: CD8+ T cells sorted from blood. The sequence derives from a woman younger than 30 in good health.

DNA of the CDR3: TGTGCCAGCAGCCAAGGCCTAGAAAACACCATATATTTT. This codes for CASSQGLENTIYF. The J gene is TRBJ1-3, the V gene TRBV3-1; D unclear. Trimming removed 1 base from V and 6 bases from J, with 7 bases in between. The CDR3 runs 13 residues. Germline-derived CDR1 and CDR2 are LGHDT and YNNKEL (reference sequence).